This T cell receptor (beta chain) was obtained from a study of T cell changes during pregnancy in multiple sclerosis. Germline CDR1 and CDR2: MNHEY and SMNVEV (reference sequence). This CDR3 comprises 14 residues. Trimming shortened V by 6 bases and J by 1 base, and 13 bases separated the two germline ends. Measured with immunoSEQ multiplex PCR; TCRdb has only the in-frame clones, and not every one. Of 35,000 to 45,000 clones in the sample, under 90% are singletons; the top ten hold roughly 4.5%. V is TRBV27 and J is TRBJ2-7; a possible D gene is TRBD1 (7 bases). This clonotype was obtained from a female donor in good health, enrolled as a control in a pregnancy study. Sequencing used peripheral blood, obtained in the second trimester of pregnancy. CDR3 region: CASRRDRQSYEQYF. CDR3 DNA: TGTGCCAGCAGGCGGGACAGACAATCCTACGAGCAGTACTTC.